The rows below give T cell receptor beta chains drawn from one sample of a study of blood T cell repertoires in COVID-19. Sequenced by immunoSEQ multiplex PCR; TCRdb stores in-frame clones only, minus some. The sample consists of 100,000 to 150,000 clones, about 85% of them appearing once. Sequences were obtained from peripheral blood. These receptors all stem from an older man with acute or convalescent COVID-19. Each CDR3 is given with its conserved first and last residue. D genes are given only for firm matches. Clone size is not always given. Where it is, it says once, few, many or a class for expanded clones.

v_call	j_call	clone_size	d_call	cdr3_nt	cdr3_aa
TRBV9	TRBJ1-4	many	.	TGTGCCAGCAGCGTAACGGGGGGTAATGAAAAACTGTTTTTT	CASSVTGGNEKLFF
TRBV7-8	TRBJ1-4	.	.	TGTGCCAGCAGCTTAGTTCCGATCGGGGAAAAACTGTTTTTT	CASSLVPIGEKLFF
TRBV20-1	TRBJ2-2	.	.	TGCAGTGCTAGTAAACAGGGTAACACCGGGGAGCTGTTTTTT	CSASKQGNTGELFF
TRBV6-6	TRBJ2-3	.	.	TGTGCCAGCAGTGCGCTGGGGGGAAGCACAGATACGCAGTATTTT	CASSALGGSTDTQYF
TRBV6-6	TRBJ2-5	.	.	TGTGCCAGCAGCTCGGACAGTCGAGAGACCCAGTACTTC	CASSSDSRETQYF
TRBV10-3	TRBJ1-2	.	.	TGTGCCATCAGTGGGGGCTCCGATGGCTACACCTTC	CAISGGSDGYTF
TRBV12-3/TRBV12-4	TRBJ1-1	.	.	TGTGCCAGCAGGCAACAGGGAAACACTGAAGCTTTCTTT	CASRQQGNTEAFF
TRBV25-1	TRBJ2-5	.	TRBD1	TGTGCCAGCAGTGACCCTCCGGGGGGACAGGGCGGGGAGACCCAGTACTTC	CASSDPPGGQGGETQYF
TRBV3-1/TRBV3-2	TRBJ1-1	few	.	TGTGCCAGCAGCCGTAGAGAGGGCTCGTCCGAAGCTTTCTTT	CASSRREGSSEAFF
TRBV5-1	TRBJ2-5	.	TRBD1	TGCGCCAGCAGCTTTAGAACAGGGGAAGAGACCCAGTACTTC	CASSFRTGEETQYF
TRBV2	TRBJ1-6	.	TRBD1	TGTGCCAGCAGGGTACAGGGGTACTATAATTCACCCCTCCACTTT	CASRVQGYYNSPLHF
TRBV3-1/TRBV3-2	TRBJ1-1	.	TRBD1	TGTGCCAGCAGCCCCCGGACAGGGGGCATTGAAGCTTTCTTT	CASSPRTGGIEAFF
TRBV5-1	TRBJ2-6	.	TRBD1	TGCGCCAGCAGCCCTACAGGGGGCTTCAGCTCTGGGGCCAACGTCCTGACTTTC	CASSPTGGFSSGANVLTF
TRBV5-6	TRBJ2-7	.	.	TGTGCCAGCAGGGCCGCGAGCGGAGCCGAGCAGTACTTC	CASRAASGAEQYF
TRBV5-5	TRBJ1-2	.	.	TGTGCCAGCAGCTCACTTTTTCGGACAAACTATGGCTACACCTTC	CASSSLFRTNYGYTF
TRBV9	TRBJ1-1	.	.	TGTGCCAGCAGCGTAATAAGGGAGGCTGAAGCTTTCTTT	CASSVIREAEAFF
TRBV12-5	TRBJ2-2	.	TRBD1	TGTGCTAGTGGTTTGGGGGACAGGGTCTCGAACACCGGGGAGCTGTTTTTT	CASGLGDRVSNTGELFF
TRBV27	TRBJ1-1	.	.	TGTGCCAGCAGAAGGGGGATGGGCACTGAAGCTTTCTTT	CASRRGMGTEAFF
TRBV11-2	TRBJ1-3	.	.	TGTGCCAGCAGCTTAGATCCGTACTTGAACACCATATATTTT	CASSLDPYLNTIYF
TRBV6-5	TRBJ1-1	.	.	TGTGCCAGCAGTTTACCCCCACAGGGCGAGTTCACTGAAGCTTTCTTT	CASSLPPQGEFTEAFF
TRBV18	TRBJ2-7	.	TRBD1	TGTGCCAGCTCACCGCGGACCGGGACAGGGAACACCTACGAGCAGTACTTC	CASSPRTGTGNTYEQYF
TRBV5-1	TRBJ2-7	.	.	TGCGCCAGCAGCTTGAGACAGCCGCTCTCCTACGAGCAGTACTTC	CASSLRQPLSYEQYF
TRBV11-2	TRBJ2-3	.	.	TGTGCCAGCAGCCAGGGACAACCCACAGATACGCAGTATTTT	CASSQGQPTDTQYF
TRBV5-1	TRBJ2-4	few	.	TGCGCCAGCAGCTTGGGGCTAGATCCCCCTAAAAACATTCAGTACTTC	CASSLGLDPPKNIQYF
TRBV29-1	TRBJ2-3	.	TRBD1	TGCAGCGTTCGACACCTACCGGACAGGGACACAGATACGCAGTATTTT	CSVRHLPDRDTDTQYF
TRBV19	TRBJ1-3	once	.	TGTGCCAGTAGTGACATCTCTGGAAACACCATATATTTT	CASSDISGNTIYF
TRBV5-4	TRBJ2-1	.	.	TGTGCCAGCAGCTTGGCGGGTTCCTACAATGAGCAGTTCTTC	CASSLAGSYNEQFF
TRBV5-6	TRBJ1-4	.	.	TGTGCCAGCAGCTGGGAGACAACTAATGAAAAACTGTTTTTT	CASSWETTNEKLFF
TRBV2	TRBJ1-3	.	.	TGTGCCAGCAGTGAAGAAGGGACTAATGGAAACACCATATATTTT	CASSEEGTNGNTIYF
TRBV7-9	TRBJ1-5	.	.	TGTGCCAGCAGCTTACAGGGGTATGGGCCCCAGCCCCAGCATTTT	CASSLQGYGPQPQHF
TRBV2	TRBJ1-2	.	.	TGTGCCAGCAGTGTAAGGGGGATCAACGGCTACACCTTC	CASSVRGINGYTF
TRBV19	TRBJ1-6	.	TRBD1	TGTGCCAGTCGCCCGCGGGACAGGGTGGATTCACCCCTCCACTTT	CASRPRDRVDSPLHF
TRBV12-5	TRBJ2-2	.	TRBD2	TGTGCTAGTGGTTTGATAGCGGGGGGTTCCACCGGGGAGCTGTTTTTT	CASGLIAGGSTGELFF
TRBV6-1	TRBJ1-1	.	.	TGTGCCAGCAGTGAAGGCTCGGCGGGGTGGAACACTGAAGCTTTCTTT	CASSEGSAGWNTEAFF
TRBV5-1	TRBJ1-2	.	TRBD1	TGCGCCAGCAGCTTGGCAGGGGGAACGGACTATGGCTACACCTTC	CASSLAGGTDYGYTF
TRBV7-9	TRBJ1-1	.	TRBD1	TGTGCCAGCAGCTTAGGACAGGGCGACATGAACACTGAAGCTTTCTTT	CASSLGQGDMNTEAFF
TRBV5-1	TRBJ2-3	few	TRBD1	TGCGCCAGCAGCTCTCTTGGACAGGGTCCAGATACGCAGTATTTT	CASSSLGQGPDTQYF
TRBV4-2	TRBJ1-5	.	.	TGTGCCAGCAGCCCCGAGACAGCGGGAAATCAGCCCCAGCATTTT	CASSPETAGNQPQHF
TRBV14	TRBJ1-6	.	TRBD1	TGTGCCAGCAGCCGGGACAGACTAAATAATTCACCCCTCCACTTT	CASSRDRLNNSPLHF
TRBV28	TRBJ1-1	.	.	TGTGCCAGCAGCCATGGGAGGAGTCAAGCTTTCTTT	CASSHGRSQAFF